The 5 T cell receptor beta chains presented below share a single source sample, sequenced in a study of patients and donors after allogeneic stem cell transplantation. TCRdb re-called the RT-PCR reads through MiXCR, storing one row per CDR3 protein. The sample records about 960,000 distinct CDR3 sequences, roughly 18% being singletons. Sequencing was performed on blood, either unsorted or a sorted T cell fraction (not recorded which). These receptors all come from a human donor who was either an allogeneic HSCT recipient or a stem cell or donor lymphocyte infusion donor (not recorded which). It is not recorded whose cells these are; they may come from a transplant donor.

J is TRBJ2-2 and V is TRBV12-3 or TRBV12-4; 10 nucleotides align to TRBD2. J was trimmed by 7 bases and V by 4 bases; bases with no gene match: 9. CDR3 length: 16 residues. The CDR3 nucleotides read TGTGCCAGCAGTTGGGGGCTAGCGGGAGAAAGCGGGGAGCTGTTTTTT. It specifies CASSWGLAGESGELFF.

The V gene is TRBV4-3, the J gene TRBJ2-2, with a possible D match to TRBD2 (6 bases). The V and J ends lost 0 bases and 8 bases respectively, with 25 bases between them. Germline values: CDR1 LGHNA, CDR2 YSLEER. The CDR3 covers 19 residues. The CDR3 region is CASSQDRWQTSSAGGELFF. The CDR3 nucleotides read TGCGCCAGCAGCCAAGATCGGTGGCAGACCAGTAGCGCGGGGGGGGAGCTGTTTTTT.

The chain recombines TRBV29-1 with TRBJ1-3, with 7 bases matching TRBD1. CDR3 size: 14 residues. CDR1 is SQVTM, CDR2 ANQGSEA, per germline. Trimming cost V 6 bases and J 0 bases; bases outside gene matches: 5. This CDR3 reads CSVLDRTSGNTIYF. CDR3 in DNA: TGCAGCGTCCTGGACAGGACCTCTGGAAACACCATATATTTT.

The gene calls are TRBV20-1 and TRBJ1-1; perhaps TRBD1 as D (6 bases). CDR1 and CDR2 from the germline V gene are DFQATT and SNEGSKA (reference sequence). The germline V and J ends were trimmed by 6 bases and 0 bases, with 17 bases remaining between them. There are 15 residues in the CDR3. CDR3 nucleotide sequence: TGCAGTGCCAGAAGGGGGGGGGCTATGAACACTGAAGCTTTCTTT. The encoded protein is CSARRGGAMNTEAFF.

V is TRBV7-8 and J is TRBJ1-5; 9 bases agree with TRBD1. Germline CDR1 and CDR2: SGHVS and FQNEAQ. Germline trimming cut 5 bases from V and 6 bases from J; bases unmatched to any gene: 14. There are 17 residues in the CDR3. The CDR3 loop is CASSHFLRTGARQPQHF. The CDR3 coding sequence is TGTGCCAGCAGCCACTTTTTGAGGACAGGGGCACGTCAGCCCCAGCATTTT.